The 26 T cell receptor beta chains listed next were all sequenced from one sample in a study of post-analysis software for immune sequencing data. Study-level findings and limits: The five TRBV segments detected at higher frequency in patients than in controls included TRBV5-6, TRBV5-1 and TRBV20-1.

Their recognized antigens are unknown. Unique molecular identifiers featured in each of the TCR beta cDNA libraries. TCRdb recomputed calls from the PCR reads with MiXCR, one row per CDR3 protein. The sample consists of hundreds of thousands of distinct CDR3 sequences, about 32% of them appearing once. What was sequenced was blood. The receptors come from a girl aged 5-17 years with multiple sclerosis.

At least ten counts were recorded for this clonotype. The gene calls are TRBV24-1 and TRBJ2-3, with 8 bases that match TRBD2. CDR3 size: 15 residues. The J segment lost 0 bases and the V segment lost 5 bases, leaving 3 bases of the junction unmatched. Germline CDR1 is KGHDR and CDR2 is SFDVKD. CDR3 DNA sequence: TGTGCCACCAGTGTCCAGCGGGGGAGCACAGATACGCAGTATTTT. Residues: CATSVQRGSTDTQYF.

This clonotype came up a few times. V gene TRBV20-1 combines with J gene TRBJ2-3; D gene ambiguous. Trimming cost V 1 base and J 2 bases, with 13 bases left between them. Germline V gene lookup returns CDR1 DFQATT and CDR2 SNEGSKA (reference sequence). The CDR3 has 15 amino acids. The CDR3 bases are TGCAGTGCTAGAGTCGGGCTAGACCCCACAGATACGCAGTATTTT. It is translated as CSARVGLDPTDTQYF.

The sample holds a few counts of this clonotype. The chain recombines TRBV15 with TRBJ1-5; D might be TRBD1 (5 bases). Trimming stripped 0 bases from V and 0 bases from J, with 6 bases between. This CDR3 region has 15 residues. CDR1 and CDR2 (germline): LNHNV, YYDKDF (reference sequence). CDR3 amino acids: CATSRDDSSNQPQHF. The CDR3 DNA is TGTGCCACCAGCAGAGATGACAGTAGCAATCAGCCCCAGCATTTT.

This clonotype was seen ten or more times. The CDR3 nucleotides are TGCGCCAGCAGCTTGGTCAGGTCCGGGGCCAACGTCCTGACTTTC. This sequence encodes CASSLVRSGANVLTF. The genes are TRBV5-1 and TRBJ2-6; D is uncertain. The CDR3 contains 15 residues. Trimming removed 0 bases at V and 4 bases at J, with 8 bases between. From germline, CDR1 is SGHRS and CDR2 YFSETQ. The variable domain in full, with the rest retrieved from reference TRBV5-1 and TRBJ2-6, is KAGVTQTPRYLIKTRGQQVTLSCSPISGHRSVSWYQQTPGQGLQFLFEYFSETQRNKGNFPGRFSGRQFSNSRSEMNVSTLELGDSALYLCASSLVRSGANVLTFGAGSRLTVL.

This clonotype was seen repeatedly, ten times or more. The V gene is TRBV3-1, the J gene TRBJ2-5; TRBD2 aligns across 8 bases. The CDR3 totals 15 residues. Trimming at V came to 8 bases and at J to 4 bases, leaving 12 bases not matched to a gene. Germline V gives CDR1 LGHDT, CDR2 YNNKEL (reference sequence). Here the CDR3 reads CASSSAGAMGETQYF. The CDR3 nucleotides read TGTGCCAGCTCTTCAGCGGGGGCTATGGGAGAGACCCAGTACTTC.

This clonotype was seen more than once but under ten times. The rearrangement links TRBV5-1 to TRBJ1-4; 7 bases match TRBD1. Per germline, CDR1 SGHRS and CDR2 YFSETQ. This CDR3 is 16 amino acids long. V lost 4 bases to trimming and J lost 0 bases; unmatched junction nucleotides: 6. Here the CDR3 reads CASSPQGGATNEKLFF. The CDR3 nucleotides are TGCGCCAGCAGCCCGCAGGGGGGAGCAACTAATGAAAAACTGTTTTTT.

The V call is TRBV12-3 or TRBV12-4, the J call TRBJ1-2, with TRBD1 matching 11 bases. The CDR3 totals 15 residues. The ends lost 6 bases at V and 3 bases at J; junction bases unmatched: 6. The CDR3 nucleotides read TGTGCCAGCAGGGCCCAGGGACAGGGGGACTATGGCTACACCTTC. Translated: CASRAQGQGDYGYTF.

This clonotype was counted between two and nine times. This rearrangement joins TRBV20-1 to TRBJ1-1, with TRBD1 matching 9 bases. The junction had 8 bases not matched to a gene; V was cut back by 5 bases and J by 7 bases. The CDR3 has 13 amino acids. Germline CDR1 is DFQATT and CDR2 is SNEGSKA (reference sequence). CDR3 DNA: TGCAGTGCTCAAGTCCGGACAGGGGATGAAGCTTTCTTT. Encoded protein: CSAQVRTGDEAFF.

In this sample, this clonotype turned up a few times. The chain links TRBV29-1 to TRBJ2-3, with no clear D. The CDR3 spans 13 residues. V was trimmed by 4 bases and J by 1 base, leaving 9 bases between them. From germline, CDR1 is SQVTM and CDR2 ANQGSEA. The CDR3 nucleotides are TGCAGCGTTGTGTATACGGGCACAGATACGCAGTATTTT. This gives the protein CSVVYTGTDTQYF.

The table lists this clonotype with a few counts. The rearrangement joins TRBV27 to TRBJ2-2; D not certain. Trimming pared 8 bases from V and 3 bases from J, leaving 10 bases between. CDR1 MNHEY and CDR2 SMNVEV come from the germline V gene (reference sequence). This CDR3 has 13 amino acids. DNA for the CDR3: TGTGCCAGCGGCCCAGCCTACACCGGGGAGCTGTTTTTT. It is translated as CASGPAYTGELFF.

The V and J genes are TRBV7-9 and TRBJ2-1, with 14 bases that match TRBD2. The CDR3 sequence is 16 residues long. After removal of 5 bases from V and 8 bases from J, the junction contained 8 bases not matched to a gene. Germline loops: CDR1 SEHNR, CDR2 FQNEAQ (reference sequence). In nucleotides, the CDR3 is TGTGCCAGCAGCCCGACTAGCGGGAGGGCCACCGATGAGCAGTTCTTC. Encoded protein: CASSPTSGRATDEQFF.

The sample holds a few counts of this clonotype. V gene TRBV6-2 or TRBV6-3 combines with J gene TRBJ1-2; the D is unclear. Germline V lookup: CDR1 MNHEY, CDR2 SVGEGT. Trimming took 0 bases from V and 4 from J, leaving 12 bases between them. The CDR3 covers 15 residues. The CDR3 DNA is TGTGCCAGCAGTTACTCGACCCCAGACGGCTATGGCTACACCTTC. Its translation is CASSYSTPDGYGYTF.

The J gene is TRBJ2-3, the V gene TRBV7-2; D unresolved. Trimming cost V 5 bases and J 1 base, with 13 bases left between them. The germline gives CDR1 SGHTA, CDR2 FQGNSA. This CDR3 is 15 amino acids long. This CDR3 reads CASSTQVAGTDTQYF. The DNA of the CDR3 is TGTGCCAGCAGCACCCAGGTTGCCGGCACAGATACGCAGTATTTT.

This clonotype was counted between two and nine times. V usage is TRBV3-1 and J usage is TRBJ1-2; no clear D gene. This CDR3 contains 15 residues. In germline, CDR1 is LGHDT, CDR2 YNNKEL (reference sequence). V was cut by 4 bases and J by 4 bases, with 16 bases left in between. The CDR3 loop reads CASSPTSPSRYGYTF. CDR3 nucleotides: TGTGCCAGCAGCCCTACAAGCCCTTCTCGCTATGGCTACACCTTC.

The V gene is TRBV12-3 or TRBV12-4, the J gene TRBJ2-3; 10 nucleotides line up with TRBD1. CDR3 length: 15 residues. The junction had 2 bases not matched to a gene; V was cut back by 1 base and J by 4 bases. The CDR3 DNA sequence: TGTGCCAGCAGTTTAGGACAGGGGGCGGCAGATACGCAGTATTTT. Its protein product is CASSLGQGAADTQYF.

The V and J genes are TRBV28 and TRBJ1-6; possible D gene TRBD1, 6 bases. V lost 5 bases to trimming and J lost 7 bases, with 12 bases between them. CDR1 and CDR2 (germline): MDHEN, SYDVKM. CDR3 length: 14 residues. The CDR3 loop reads CASSITGSNSPLHF. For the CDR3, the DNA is TGTGCCAGCAGTATAACAGGGAGCAATTCACCCCTCCACTTT.

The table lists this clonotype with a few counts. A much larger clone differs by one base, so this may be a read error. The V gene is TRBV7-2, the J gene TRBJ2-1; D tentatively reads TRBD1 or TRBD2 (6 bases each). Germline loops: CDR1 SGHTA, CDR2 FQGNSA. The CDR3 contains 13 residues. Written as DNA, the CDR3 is TGTGTCAGCAGCCGGAGGGGGTACAATGAGCAGTTCTTC. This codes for CVSSRRGYNEQFF.

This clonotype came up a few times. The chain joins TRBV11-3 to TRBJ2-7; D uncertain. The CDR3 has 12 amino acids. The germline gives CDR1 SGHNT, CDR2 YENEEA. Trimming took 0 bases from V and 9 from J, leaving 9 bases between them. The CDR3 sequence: CASSLDGRGQYF. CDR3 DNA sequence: TGTGCCAGCAGCTTAGATGGCCGAGGGCAGTACTTC.

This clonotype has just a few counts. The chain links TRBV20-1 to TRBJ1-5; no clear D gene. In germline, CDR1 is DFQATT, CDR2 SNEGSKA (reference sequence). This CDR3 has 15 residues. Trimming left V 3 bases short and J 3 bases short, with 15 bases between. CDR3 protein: CSARSGLGDNQPQHF. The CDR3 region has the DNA TGCAGTGCTAGGTCGGGATTAGGTGACAATCAGCCCCAGCATTTT.

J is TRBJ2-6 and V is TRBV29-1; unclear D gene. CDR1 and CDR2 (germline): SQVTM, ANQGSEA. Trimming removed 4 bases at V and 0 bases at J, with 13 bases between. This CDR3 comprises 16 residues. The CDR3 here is CSVGFRKVSGANVLTF. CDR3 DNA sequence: TGCAGCGTTGGTTTCAGGAAAGTCTCTGGGGCCAACGTCCTGACTTTC.

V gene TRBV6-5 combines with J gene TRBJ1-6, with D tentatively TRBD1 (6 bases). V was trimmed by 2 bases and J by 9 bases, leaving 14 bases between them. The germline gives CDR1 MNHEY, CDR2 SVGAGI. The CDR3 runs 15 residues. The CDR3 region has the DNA TGTGCCAGCAGTTACGTTGCAGGGGATGGTTCACCCCTCCACTTT. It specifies CASSYVAGDGSPLHF.

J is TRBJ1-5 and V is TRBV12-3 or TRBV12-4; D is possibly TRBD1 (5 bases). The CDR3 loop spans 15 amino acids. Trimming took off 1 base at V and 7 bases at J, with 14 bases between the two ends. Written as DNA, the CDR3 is TGTGCCAGCAGTTTAGGGGGCGGGACCGACCAGCCCCAGCATTTT. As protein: CASSLGGGTDQPQHF.

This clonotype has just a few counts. This chain's CDR3 is CSVALGLGGSGYTF. CDR3 coding DNA: TGCAGCGTTGCGCTTGGTTTGGGGGGCTCTGGCTACACCTTC. V gene TRBV29-1 combines with J gene TRBJ1-2, with D tentatively TRBD1 (6 bases). V was cut by 4 bases and J by 7 bases, with 19 bases left in between. Germline V gene data show CDR1 as SQVTM and CDR2 as ANQGSEA. The CDR3 runs to 14 residues.

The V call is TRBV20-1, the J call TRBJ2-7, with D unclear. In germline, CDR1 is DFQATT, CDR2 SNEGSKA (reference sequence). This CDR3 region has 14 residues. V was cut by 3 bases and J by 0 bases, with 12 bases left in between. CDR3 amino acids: CSASLQLSSYEQYF. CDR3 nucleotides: TGCAGTGCTAGTTTGCAGCTTAGCTCCTACGAGCAGTACTTC.

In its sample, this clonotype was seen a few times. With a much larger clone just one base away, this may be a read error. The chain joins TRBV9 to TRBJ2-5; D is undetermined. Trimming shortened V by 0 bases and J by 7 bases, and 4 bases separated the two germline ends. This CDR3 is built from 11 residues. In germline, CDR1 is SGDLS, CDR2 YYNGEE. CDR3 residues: CASSVGGTQYF. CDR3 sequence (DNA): TGTGCCAGCAGCGTAGGAGGGACCCAGTACTTC.

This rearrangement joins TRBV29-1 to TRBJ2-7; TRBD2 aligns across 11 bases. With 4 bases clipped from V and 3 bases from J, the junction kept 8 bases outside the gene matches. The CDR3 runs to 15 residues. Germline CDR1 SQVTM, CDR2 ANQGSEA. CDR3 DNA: TGCAGCGTTGGGGGCGGGACTAGCGGACGCTACGAGCAGTACTTC. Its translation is CSVGGGTSGRYEQYF.